Following are 25 T cell receptor beta chains from one sample sequenced in a study of radiotherapy plus CTLA-4 blockade in lung cancer. The assay was immunoSEQ multiplex PCR, and TCRdb's table has in-frame clones only and misses some. The sample contains 70,000 to 95,000 clones, more than 75% of which appear only once. Sequencing was performed on peripheral blood, taken from a patient treated with radiotherapy plus ipilimumab. Every receptor here comes from a human donor with non-small cell lung cancer that progressed on radiotherapy plus ipilimumab.

The chain recombines TRBV15 with TRBJ1-3; tentatively, D is TRBD1 (5 bases). The V gene lost 0 bases and the J gene lost 3 bases, with 12 bases spanning the gap. The CDR3 consists of 16 residues. The germline CDR1 and CDR2 sequences are LNHNV and YYDKDF (reference sequence). The CDR3 reads CATSRDQGVNGNTIYF. CDR3 nucleotides: TGTGCCACCAGCAGAGATCAAGGGGTAAATGGAAACACCATATATTTT.

CDR3 sequence: CASRSRIGNTEAFF. The CDR3 bases are TGTGCCAGCAGGTCCCGTATAGGGAACACTGAAGCTTTCTTT. The chain has TRBV7-2 and TRBJ1-1; D gene uncertain. This CDR3 has 14 residues. The germline V gene has CDR1 SGHTA and CDR2 FQGNSA. V gave up 6 bases and J gave up 1 base, with 12 bases separating them.

This clone has a handful of counts. The chain uses TRBV7-9 and TRBJ1-5; no clear D gene. CDR1 is SEHNR and CDR2 is FQNEAQ in the germline V gene (reference sequence). V shed 7 bases and J shed 5 bases, with 9 bases lying between them. The length of the CDR3 is 12 residues. For the CDR3, the DNA is TGTGCCAGCAAAGACGGAGATCAGCCCCAGCATTTT. The encoded protein is CASKDGDQPQHF.

This rearrangement joins TRBV19 to TRBJ1-1; tentatively, D is TRBD1 (6 bases). The CDR3 runs to 15 residues. The V and J ends lost 5 bases and 1 base respectively, with 14 bases between them. Germline lookup yields CDR1 LNHDA and CDR2 SQIVND (reference sequence). CDR3 coding DNA: TGTGCCAGTAGTGCCACGGGACATCAGAACACTGAAGCTTTCTTT. Its protein product is CASSATGHQNTEAFF.

Remarks on this clone: The same CDR3 can be traced to other DNA sequences in this sample. The gene calls are TRBV7-9 and TRBJ1-5, with 7 bases identical to TRBD1. Germline-derived CDR1 and CDR2 are SEHNR and FQNEAQ (reference sequence). The V and J ends lost 4 bases and 2 bases, in that order; junction bases with no gene match: 5. The CDR3 is made up of 15 amino acids. CDR3 in amino acids: CASSSQGGGNQPQHF. In nucleotides, the CDR3 is TGTGCCAGCAGCTCCCAGGGGGGAGGCAATCAGCCCCAGCATTTT.

The rearrangement uses TRBV9 and TRBJ1-1; TRBD1 might be the D (6 bases). This CDR3 contains 15 residues. Germline V gives CDR1 SGDLS, CDR2 YYNGEE. V gave up 0 bases and J gave up 0 bases, with 9 bases separating them. The CDR3 coding sequence is TGTGCCAGCAGCGTAGGGGACATAATGAACACTGAAGCTTTCTTT. Translated: CASSVGDIMNTEAFF. The entire variable domain, with the rest obtained from reference TRBV9 and TRBJ1-1, is as follows: DSGVTQTPKHLITATGQRVTLRCSPRSGDLSVYWYQQSLDQGLQFLIQYYNGEERAKGNILERFSAQQFPDLHSELNLSSLELGDSALYFCASSVGDIMNTEAFFGQGTRLTVV.

V is TRBV18 and J is TRBJ1-1; possible D gene TRBD1, 5 bases. The CDR3 extends over 15 amino acids. Germline V gene lookup returns CDR1 KGHSH and CDR2 LQKENI. The V end was cut by 3 bases, the J end by 5 bases, with 16 bases between. The CDR3: CASSPQTPGRTEAFF. The CDR3 nucleotides are TGTGCCAGCTCACCTCAGACGCCAGGGCGGACTGAAGCTTTCTTT.

The CDR3 coding sequence is TGTGCCAGCAGCCTTATGGCTCGAGAAAAACTGTTTTTT. As protein: CASSLMAREKLFF. The chain employs TRBV7-9 and TRBJ1-4, with unresolved D. Germline V CDR1 and CDR2: SEHNR, FQNEAQ (reference sequence). With 5 bases removed from V and 8 bases from J, the gap between germline ends came to 12 bases. The CDR3 contains 13 residues.

V is TRBV11-2 and J is TRBJ1-4; maybe TRBD1 (6 bases). The CDR3 spans 15 residues. Per the germline V gene, CDR1 is SGHAT and CDR2 is FQNNGV. V lost 4 bases and J 6 bases, leaving 15 bases between the germline ends. The CDR3 nucleotides are TGTGCCAGCAGCTCAGGACAGCTAGAAGATGAAAAACTGTTTTTT. This translates into CASSSGQLEDEKLFF.

The V call is TRBV10-3, the J call TRBJ1-3; D not certain. The CDR3 is 17 amino acids. V shed 0 bases and J shed 2 bases, with 14 bases lying between them. Germline V lookup: CDR1 ENHRY, CDR2 SYGVKD. CDR3 bases: TGTGCCATCAGTGAGTCGTCTGGGATCCAACCTGGAAACACCATATATTTT. Its protein is CAISESSGIQPGNTIYF.

The J gene is TRBJ2-6, the V gene TRBV7-9, with D tentatively TRBD1 (6 bases). The V end lost 1 base, the J end lost 2 bases, and 12 bases lay between the germline ends. This CDR3 has 17 residues. Germline lookup yields CDR1 SEHNR and CDR2 FQNEAQ (reference sequence). The CDR3 DNA follows: TGTGCCAGCAGCTTAGTCACAGGGATCCCTGGGGCCAACGTCCTGACTTTC. Translated: CASSLVTGIPGANVLTF.

The J gene is TRBJ1-3, the V gene TRBV10-3, with D uncertain. Trimming stripped 7 bases from V and 0 bases from J, with 7 bases between. The length of the CDR3 is 13 residues. Germline CDR1 is ENHRY and CDR2 is SYGVKD. The chain's CDR3 is CAITGSSGNTIYF. CDR3 DNA: TGTGCCATCACGGGGAGCTCTGGAAACACCATATATTTT.

The rearrangement links TRBV9 to TRBJ2-7; 9 bases fit TRBD1. The V segment lost 0 bases and the J segment 6 bases; nucleotides outside the gene matches: 10. The CDR3 covers 16 residues. The V gene's germline CDR1 is SGDLS and CDR2 YYNGEE. CDR3 loop: CASSVVWTGVSGEQYF. The CDR3 coding sequence is TGTGCCAGCAGCGTAGTCTGGACAGGGGTTTCAGGCGAGCAGTACTTC.

Notes on this clone: At one of its ends the junction is not consistent with the germline gene, which may arise from a read error. The chain combines TRBV7-2 with TRBJ2-7, with a weak D call TRBD1 (5 bases). In germline, CDR1 is SGHTA, CDR2 FQGNSA. This CDR3 region has 13 residues. CDR3 coding DNA: TGTGCCAGCAGCGCACAGGTCTCCTACGAGCAGTGCTTC. Translating it yields CASSAQVSYEQCF. Full variable domain (remainder filled in from reference TRBV7-2 and TRBJ2-7): GAGVSQSPSNKVTEKGKDVELRCDPISGHTALYWYRQSLGQGLEFLIYFQGNSAPDKSGLPSDRFSAERTGGSVSTLTIQRTQQEDSAVYLCASSAQVSYEQCFGPGTRLTVT.

The chain employs TRBV18 and TRBJ1-5; 10 bases line up with TRBD1. Germline V gene lookup returns CDR1 KGHSH and CDR2 LQKENI. V shed 3 bases, J shed 4 bases, and the junction held 3 bases outside the gene matches. This CDR3 has 15 residues. CDR3 nucleotide sequence: TGTGCCAGCTCACCTCCGGACAGGGGGAATCAGCCCCAGCATTTT. Its protein is CASSPPDRGNQPQHF.

This clone was seen more than once but under ten times. The rearrangement joins TRBV30 to TRBJ2-3; the D is unclear. Germline loops: CDR1 GTSNPN, CDR2 SVGIG (reference sequence). The CDR3 sequence is 11 residues long. Trimming left V 0 bases short and J 6 bases short, with 4 bases between. This chain's CDR3 is CAWSVQDTQYF. The CDR3 DNA follows: TGTGCCTGGAGTGTACAGGATACGCAGTATTTT.

V gene TRBV11-2 combines with J gene TRBJ2-2; D is undetermined. V dropped 2 bases and J dropped 4 bases, with 11 bases sitting between them. Germline CDR1 is SGHAT and CDR2 is FQNNGV. The CDR3 runs 15 residues. The CDR3 sequence: CASSLKPLSTGELFF. DNA of the CDR3: TGTGCCAGCAGCTTAAAACCACTTTCCACCGGGGAGCTGTTTTTT.

The rearrangement joins TRBV27 to TRBJ1-2, with D perhaps matching TRBD1 (5 bases). V lost 3 bases to trimming and J lost 4 bases, with 15 bases between them. Germline lookup yields CDR1 MNHEY and CDR2 SMNVEV (reference sequence). The CDR3 has 15 amino acids. The CDR3 nucleotides read TGTGCCAGCAGTTTCGTGGGACGGATGCCCTATGGCTACACCTTC. This codes for CASSFVGRMPYGYTF.

This rearrangement joins TRBV6-5 to TRBJ2-7, with a tentative D call TRBD1 (5 bases). This CDR3 is built from 16 residues. V gave up 2 bases and J gave up 1 base, with 15 bases separating them. Per the germline V gene, CDR1 is MNHEY and CDR2 is SVGAGI. In nucleotides, the CDR3 is TGTGCCAGCAGTTACGCGGCGGCAGGGTGGTCCTACGAGCAGTACTTC. It translates to CASSYAAAGWSYEQYF.

The J gene is TRBJ2-5, the V gene TRBV5-1, with 8 bases identical to TRBD2. The CDR3 is 15 amino acids. Per germline, CDR1 SGHRS and CDR2 YFSETQ. Trimming took 0 bases from V and 2 from J; bases not matched to a gene: 3. In DNA, the CDR3 is TGCGCCAGCAGCTTGGGACTAGCGAGGCAAGAGACCCAGTACTTC. Translation: CASSLGLARQETQYF.

The rearrangement joins TRBV11-2 to TRBJ2-1; D might be TRBD2 (5 bases). This CDR3 is 13 amino acids long. CDR1 is SGHAT, CDR2 FQNNGV, per germline. V lost 5 bases to trimming and J lost 9 bases, with 14 bases between them. The CDR3 DNA reads TGTGCCAGCAGCGCCCTCCGGAGCGGTGAGCAGTTCTTC. This encodes CASSALRSGEQFF.

The rearrangement uses TRBV2 and TRBJ1-1; no clear D. Germline V gene data show CDR1 as SNHLY and CDR2 as FYNNEI. V was trimmed by 4 bases and J by 1 base, leaving 10 bases between them. The CDR3 is 14 residues long. This CDR3 reads CASSGRQRNTEAFF. Written as DNA, the CDR3 is TGTGCCAGCAGTGGTCGGCAGCGGAACACTGAAGCTTTCTTT.

This clone was found a few times. The rearrangement uses TRBV4-3 and TRBJ1-5; D perhaps matches TRBD1 (5 bases). The CDR3 is 15 amino acids. Germline V gives CDR1 LGHNA, CDR2 YSLEER. V dropped 0 bases and J dropped 4 bases, with 10 bases sitting between them. The CDR3 loop reads CASSQDGGWNQPQHF. Written as DNA, the CDR3 is TGCGCCAGCAGCCAAGATGGGGGGTGGAATCAGCCCCAGCATTTT.

The CDR3 region has the DNA TGTGCCAGCTGGGACTCCTTAAATGAGCAGTTCTTC. Protein: CASWDSLNEQFF. V is TRBV18 and J is TRBJ2-1; possible D gene TRBD2, 6 bases. This CDR3 contains 12 residues. Deletions cut 7 bases from V and 7 bases from J, with 11 bases between. Germline CDR1 and CDR2: KGHSH and LQKENI.

With respect to this clone: The junction departs from germline at one end; a sequencing error may be responsible. The chain links TRBV10-3 to TRBJ1-3, with TRBD1 as a possible D gene (5 bases). Per germline, CDR1 ENHRY and CDR2 SYGVKD. This CDR3 is built from 11 residues. CDR3 amino acids: CAEGTGYTIYF. The CDR3 DNA is TGTGCGGAAGGGACTGGATACACCATATATTTT.